The 4 T cell receptor beta chains below all came from one sample that was sequenced in a study of CD8+CD57+ T cells in acquired aplastic anemia. Researchers used genomic DNA as the template to profile TCR beta VDJ and CDR3. Each CDR3 protein is one row after TCRdb ran MiXCR on the reads. The sample has approximately 260,000 distinct CDR3 sequences, roughly 82% seen once; the top ten hold 40% to 55%. Sequencing was done on patients that had shown CD8+CD57+ cell expansion by flow cytometry. Specimen: sorted CD4+, CD8+, or CD8+CD57+ T cells (not recorded which) from PBMCs. The receptor source for this set is a human donor with aplastic anemia.

The V and J genes are TRBV6-1 and TRBJ2-7; D gene ambiguous. The V and J ends lost 4 bases and 4 bases respectively, with 14 bases between them. From germline, CDR1 is MNHNS and CDR2 SASEGT. The CDR3 totals 14 residues. CDR3 nucleotide sequence: TGTGCCAGCAGTGCCGTACAGAGCAAATACGAGCAGTACTTC. This encodes CASSAVQSKYEQYF.

The J gene is TRBJ1-2, the V gene TRBV7-2, with 7 bases aligning to TRBD1. The CDR3 has 16 residues. With 3 bases clipped from V and 5 bases from J, the junction kept 12 bases outside the gene matches. Germline-derived CDR1 and CDR2 are SGHTA and FQGNSA. The CDR3, as DNA: TGTGCCAGCAGCTTTCATCCAGACGGGACAGTATATGGCTACACCTTC. Translation gives CASSFHPDGTVYGYTF.

In the case of this clonotype: At one of its ends the junction is not consistent with the germline gene, which may arise from a read error. The chain combines TRBV15 with TRBJ2-3; 8 bases align to TRBD2. Germline V gives CDR1 LNHNV, CDR2 YYDKDF (reference sequence). This CDR3 region has 14 residues. CDR3: CASSRAGDQETQYF. CDR3 in DNA: TGTGCCAGCAGCAGAGCGGGAGATCAAGAGACCCAGTATTTC.

This clonotype was observed many times. This chain joins TRBV7-2 and TRBJ2-1; 8 bases map to TRBD1. The CDR3 extends over 15 amino acids. The germline CDR1 and CDR2 sequences are SGHTA and FQGNSA. The V gene end was trimmed by 5 bases and the J gene end by 3 bases; junction bases not matched to a gene: 6. CDR3 residues: CASSVDRGLYNEQFF. In DNA form, the CDR3 reads TGTGCCAGCAGCGTAGACAGGGGCCTCTACAATGAGCAGTTCTTC. The full variable domain, completed using reference TRBV7-2 and TRBJ2-1, is GAGVSQSPSNKVTEKGKDVELRCDPISGHTALYWYRQSLGQGLEFLIYFQGNSAPDKSGLPSDRFSAERTGGSVSTLTIQRTQQEDSAVYLCASSVDRGLYNEQFFGPGTRLTVL.